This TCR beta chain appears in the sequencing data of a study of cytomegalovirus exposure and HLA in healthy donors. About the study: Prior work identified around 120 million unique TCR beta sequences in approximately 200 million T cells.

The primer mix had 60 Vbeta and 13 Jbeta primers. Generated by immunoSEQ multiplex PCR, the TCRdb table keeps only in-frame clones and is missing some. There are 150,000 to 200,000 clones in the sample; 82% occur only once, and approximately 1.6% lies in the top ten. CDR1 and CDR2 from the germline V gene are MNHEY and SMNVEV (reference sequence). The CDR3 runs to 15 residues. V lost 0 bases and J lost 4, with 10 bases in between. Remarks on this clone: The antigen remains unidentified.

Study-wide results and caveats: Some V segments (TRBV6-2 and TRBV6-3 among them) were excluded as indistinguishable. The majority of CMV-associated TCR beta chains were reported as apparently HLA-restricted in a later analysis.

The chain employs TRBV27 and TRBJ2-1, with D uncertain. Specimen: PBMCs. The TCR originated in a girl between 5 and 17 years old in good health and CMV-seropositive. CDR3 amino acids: CASSLSGLGYNEQFF. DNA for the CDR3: TGTGCCAGCAGTTTATCGGGCCTTGGGTACAATGAGCAGTTCTTC.